This entry is about one T cell receptor (beta chain). J was trimmed by 5 bases and V by 6 bases; bases with no gene match: 10. Germline V CDR1 and CDR2: SEHNR, FQNEAQ (reference sequence). CDR3 size: 16 residues. This record belongs to a study of T-cell reconstitution after alpha-beta-depleted transplantation in children. As it was prepared, the TCRbeta library received unique molecular identifiers. TCRdb reprocessed the PCR reads via MiXCR and lists one record per CDR3 protein. Here the sample spans around 490,000 distinct CDR3 sequences, roughly 10% being singletons. The sequence was collected from a female patient aged 2-10 years who had a stem cell transplant for aplastic anemia, so the T cells may come from the graft donor. J is TRBJ2-2 and V is TRBV7-9; 9 nucleotides match TRBD2. This specimen was PBMCs, mostly from graft donor cells, taken 180 days after TCRalphabeta/CD19-depleted stem cell transplant. The CDR3 DNA sequence: TGTGCCAGCAGGTCTCTAGCGGGACCTAGTACCGGGGAGCTGTTTTTT. The encoded protein is CASRSLAGPSTGELFF.